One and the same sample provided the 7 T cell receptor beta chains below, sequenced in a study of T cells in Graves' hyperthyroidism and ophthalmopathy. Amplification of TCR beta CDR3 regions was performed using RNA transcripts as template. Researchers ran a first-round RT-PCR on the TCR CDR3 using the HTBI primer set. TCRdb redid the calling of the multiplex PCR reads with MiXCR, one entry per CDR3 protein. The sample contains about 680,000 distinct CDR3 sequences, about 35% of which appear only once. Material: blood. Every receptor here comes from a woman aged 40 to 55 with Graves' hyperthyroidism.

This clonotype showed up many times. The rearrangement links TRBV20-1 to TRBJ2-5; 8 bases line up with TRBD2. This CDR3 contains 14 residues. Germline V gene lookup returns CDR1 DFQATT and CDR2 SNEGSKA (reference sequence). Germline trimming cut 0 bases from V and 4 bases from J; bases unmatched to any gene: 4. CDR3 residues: CSARDRRGGETQYF. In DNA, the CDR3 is TGCAGTGCTAGAGATCGCCGGGGGGGAGAGACCCAGTACTTC.

The CDR3 region is CASSLAGFYEQYF. In DNA form, the CDR3 reads TGTGCCAGCAGCTTAGCCGGGTTCTACGAGCAGTACTTC. This chain uses TRBV11-3 with TRBJ2-7; D not certain. Germline CDR1 SGHNT, CDR2 YENEEA. This CDR3 region has 13 residues. V was trimmed by 1 base and J by 3 bases, leaving 7 bases between them. The complete variable domain, with remaining parts taken from reference TRBV11-3 and TRBJ2-7, reads EAGVVQSPRYKIIEKKQPVAFWCNPISGHNTLYWYLQNLGQGPELLIRYENEEAVDDSQLPKDRFSAERLKGVDSTLKIQPAELGDSAVYLCASSLAGFYEQYFGPGTRLTVT.

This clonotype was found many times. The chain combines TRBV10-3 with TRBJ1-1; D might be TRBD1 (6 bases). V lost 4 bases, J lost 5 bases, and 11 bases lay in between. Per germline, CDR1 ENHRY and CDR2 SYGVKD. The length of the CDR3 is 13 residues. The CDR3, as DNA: TGTGCCATCAGTGCAGGGGAGTTTACTGAAGCTTTCTTT. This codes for CAISAGEFTEAFF.

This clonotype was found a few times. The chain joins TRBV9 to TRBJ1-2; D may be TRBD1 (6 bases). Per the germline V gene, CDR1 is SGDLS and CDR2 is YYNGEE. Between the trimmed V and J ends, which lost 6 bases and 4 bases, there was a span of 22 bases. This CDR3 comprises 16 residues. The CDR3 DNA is TGTGCCAGCAATCGAGTCCAGGCAGGGGATGGCTATGGCTACACCTTC. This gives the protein CASNRVQAGDGYGYTF.

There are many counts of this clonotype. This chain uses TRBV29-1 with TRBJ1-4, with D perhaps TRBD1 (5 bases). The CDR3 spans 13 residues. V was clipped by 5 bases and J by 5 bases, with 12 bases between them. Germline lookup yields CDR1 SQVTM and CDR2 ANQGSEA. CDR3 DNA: TGCAGCGTTAGGGGCAGCGTAAATGAAAAACTGTTTTTT. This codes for CSVRGSVNEKLFF.

As DNA, the CDR3 is TGCAGTGCTAGGGACAGGGATGAAAACACCATATATTTT. Encoded protein: CSARDRDENTIYF. J is TRBJ1-3 and V is TRBV20-1; 8 positions match TRBD1. The CDR3 spans 13 residues. Germline CDR1 is DFQATT and CDR2 is SNEGSKA (reference sequence). Trimming at V came to 3 bases and at J to 6 bases, leaving 4 bases not matched to a gene.

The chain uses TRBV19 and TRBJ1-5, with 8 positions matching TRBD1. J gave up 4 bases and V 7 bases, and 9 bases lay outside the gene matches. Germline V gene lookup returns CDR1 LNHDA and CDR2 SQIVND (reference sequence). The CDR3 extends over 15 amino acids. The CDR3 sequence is CASTDQGAQNQPQHF. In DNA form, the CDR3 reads TGTGCCAGTACCGACCAGGGGGCCCAAAATCAGCCCCAGCATTTT.